This T cell receptor (beta chain) was recorded in a study of cytomegalovirus exposure and HLA in healthy donors. General study results and limits: Specificity of three CMV-associated chains for CMV antigens was verified in vitro. Listed as cytomegalovirus-associated were 170 or so TCR beta chains. Whilst most TCR sequences proved rare, a subset of public TCRs occurred across many donors.

The donors were members of the approximately 110-subject validation cohort (separate from the approximately 670-subject first cohort). Only in-frame clones appear in the TCRdb table, and some are missing; sequencing was by immunoSEQ multiplex PCR. The table includes 200,000 to 250,000 clones, around nine tenths detected once. There are 18 residues in the CDR3. The V gene lost 4 bases and the J gene lost 0 bases, with 20 bases spanning the gap. Germline assignment: CDR1 SNHLY and CDR2 FYNNEI. Worth noting for this clone: Its antigen is as yet unknown.

The TCR originated in a woman aged 18-29 years in good health and CMV-seronegative. The sample comprised PBMCs. The chain links TRBV2 to TRBJ2-3; D unresolved. CDR3 region: CASSVFRSVPPSTDTQYF. CDR3 coding DNA: TGTGCCAGCAGTGTTTTCCGGAGTGTCCCCCCTAGCACAGATACGCAGTATTTT.